The 13 T cell receptor beta chains in this list originate from one sample, sequenced in a study of graft-versus-host responses after intestinal transplantation. Their antigen targets remain unknown. The table came from immunoSEQ multiplex PCR; TCRdb's copy has only in-frame clones and leaves some out. Of roughly 98,000 clones in the sample, approximately 92% were seen once. The source was unstimulated CD8+ T cells sorted from spleen or lymph node cells, collected before transplant. These receptors were collected from a human donor who was the organ donor for an intestinal transplant.

The V call is TRBV7-9, the J call TRBJ1-2; 8 bases line up with TRBD1. The V gene end was trimmed by 5 bases and the J gene end by 7 bases; junction bases not matched to a gene: 9. CDR3 length equals 14 residues. Per germline, CDR1 SEHNR and CDR2 FQNEAQ (reference sequence). This chain's CDR3 is CASSQTGEGRGYTF. CDR3 DNA sequence: TGTGCCAGCAGCCAGACAGGGGAGGGTCGTGGCTACACCTTC.

This clone showed up just a few times. This chain uses TRBV4-2 with TRBJ2-1; 7 nucleotides line up with TRBD2. The CDR3 loop spans 16 amino acids. V dropped 4 bases and J dropped 4; count of bases not matched to a gene: 10. Germline values: CDR1 LGHNA, CDR2 YNFKEQ. CDR3: CASSRDGLEGYNEQFF. CDR3 coding DNA: TGTGCCAGCAGCCGGGATGGACTAGAGGGGTACAATGAGCAGTTCTTC.

V usage is TRBV28 and J usage is TRBJ2-7; 11 nucleotides agree with TRBD1. V was clipped by 5 bases and J by 4 bases; unmatched bases: 4. The CDR3 has 14 amino acids. Looked up from germline, CDR1 is MDHEN and CDR2 is SYDVKM. CDR3 nucleotides: TGTGCCAGCAGTCTTGGGACAGGGGGTTACGAGCAGTACTTC. This translates into CASSLGTGGYEQYF.

The chain carries TRBV15 and TRBJ2-1, with 8 bases fitting TRBD1. CDR3 length: 18 amino acids. Germline trimming cut 0 bases from V and 4 bases from J; bases unmatched to any gene: 11. The germline gives CDR1 LNHNV, CDR2 YYDKDF (reference sequence). The DNA for the CDR3 is TGTGCCACCAGCAGAGACCGGACAGGGTGGGGTGGATACAATGAGCAGTTCTTC. Its protein is CATSRDRTGWGGYNEQFF.

This clone has a single count. The chain employs TRBV19 and TRBJ2-7, with D perhaps TRBD1 (7 bases). CDR1 is LNHDA, CDR2 SQIVND, per germline (reference sequence). The V end lost 1 base, the J end lost 5 bases, and 9 bases lay between the germline ends. This CDR3 has 13 residues. CDR3 residues: CASSIAGGNEQYF. The CDR3 nucleotides are TGTGCCAGTAGTATAGCAGGGGGGAACGAGCAGTACTTC.

Concerning this clone: The same CDR3 can be traced to other DNA sequences in this sample. The chain couples TRBV6-1 to TRBJ2-7, with 7 bases that match TRBD1. Germline loops: CDR1 MNHNS, CDR2 SASEGT. This CDR3 is 14 amino acids long. With V trimmed by 8 bases and J by 0 bases, 7 bases remained unmatched. This CDR3 reads CASVQDRSSYEQYF. Written as DNA, the CDR3 is TGTGCCAGCGTACAGGACAGGAGCTCCTACGAGCAGTACTTC.

The rearrangement links TRBV9 to TRBJ2-3; 7 nucleotides match TRBD1. The CDR3 consists of 14 residues. Trimming removed 0 bases from V and 4 bases from J; junction bases left unmatched: 2. Germline CDR1 reads SGDLS; CDR2 reads YYNGEE. CDR3 in DNA: TGTGCCAGCAGCGTAGACAGGGGAGCAGATACGCAGTATTTT. This translates into CASSVDRGADTQYF.

This clone was seen a handful of times. The chain recombines TRBV7-3 with TRBJ2-3; 15 bases map to TRBD2. Trimming cost V 4 bases and J 5 bases; bases outside gene matches: 1. Germline lookup yields CDR1 SGHTA and CDR2 FQGTGA. The CDR3 has 15 residues. The CDR3 is CASSSGLAGGDTQYF. As DNA, the CDR3 is TGTGCCAGCAGCTCGGGACTAGCGGGGGGAGATACGCAGTATTTT.

The chain recombines TRBV6-1 with TRBJ2-1; TRBD2 matches 10 bases. V was clipped by 2 bases and J by 4 bases; unmatched bases: 2. Germline V CDR1 and CDR2: MNHNS, SASEGT. This CDR3 region has 15 residues. The DNA of the CDR3 is TGTGCCAGCAGTGAAACTAGCGGGGTGTACAATGAGCAGTTCTTC. This codes for CASSETSGVYNEQFF.

This chain uses TRBV9 with TRBJ2-1; tentative D call: TRBD2 (5 bases). The germline gives CDR1 SGDLS, CDR2 YYNGEE. Trimming cost V 4 bases and J 5 bases, with 19 bases left between them. This CDR3 has 16 residues. The chain's CDR3 is CASSRGSSRLHNEQFF. CDR3 DNA sequence: TGTGCCAGCAGCCGTGGGAGCAGCCGCCTACACAATGAGCAGTTCTTC.

The chain links TRBV5-1 to TRBJ1-2; TRBD1 aligns across 7 bases. The CDR3 totals 15 residues. Per germline, CDR1 SGHRS and CDR2 YFSETQ. Losses at the gene ends were 2 bases for V and 4 bases for J; bases not matched to a gene: 8. The CDR3 nucleotides are TGCGCCAGCAGCTTTTCAGGGGGACGCGGCTATGGCTACACCTTC. It yields the protein CASSFSGGRGYGYTF.

This clone was seen once. The chain has TRBV7-9 and TRBJ2-7, with 7 positions matching TRBD1. There are 15 residues in the CDR3. The germline V gene has CDR1 SEHNR and CDR2 FQNEAQ (reference sequence). V was pared by 5 bases and J by 0 bases, with 7 bases of the junction left unmatched. CDR3 sequence reads: CASSEVRDSSYEQYF. CDR3 sequence (DNA): TGTGCCAGCAGCGAAGTCCGGGACAGCTCCTACGAGCAGTACTTC.

The CDR3 here is CASSSGDSYEQYF. In DNA, the CDR3 is TGCGCCAGCAGCTCAGGGGACAGCTACGAGCAGTACTTC. This chain joins TRBV5-1 and TRBJ2-7; the match to TRBD1 covers 7 bases. The CDR3 is 13 residues long. V lost 3 bases, J lost 3 bases, and 3 bases stayed unmatched. Germline CDR1 is SGHRS and CDR2 is YFSETQ.